These 27 T cell receptor beta chains were sequenced from one sample in a study of blood T cells in healthy people across ages. Through a sample-barcoded 5' primer and a J-beta primer mix, a second PCR was run for roughly 7 to 12 cycles. Using its own MiXCR run on the 5' RACE reads, TCRdb lists one record per CDR3 protein. The sample holds roughly 800,000 distinct CDR3 sequences; 58% are singletons and the top ten take about 20%. Sequencing was carried out using blood. The receptors stem from a man between 25 and 39 years old in good health.

The chain has TRBV10-3 and TRBJ2-3; maybe TRBD2 (6 bases). Per germline, CDR1 ENHRY and CDR2 SYGVKD. Between the trimmed V and J ends, which lost 2 bases and 7 bases, there was a span of 7 bases. The CDR3 has 12 amino acids. DNA for the CDR3: TGTGCCATCAGTGAGCGGGGGTATACGCAGTATTTT. It codes for CAISERGYTQYF.

V usage is TRBV3-1 and J usage is TRBJ1-6; D is uncertain. The germline V gene encodes CDR1 LGHDT and CDR2 YNNKEL (reference sequence). V was trimmed by 1 base and J by 7 bases, leaving 5 bases between them. There are 13 residues in the CDR3. This chain's CDR3 is CASSQVNNSPLHF. The DNA of the CDR3 is TGTGCCAGCAGCCAAGTGAACAATTCACCCCTCCACTTT.

This clonotype was observed at least ten times. This chain uses TRBV12-3 or TRBV12-4 with TRBJ1-2; 8 nucleotides line up with TRBD1. This CDR3 region has 14 residues. The V gene end was trimmed by 5 bases and the J gene end by 6 bases; junction bases not matched to a gene: 8. Here the CDR3 DNA reads TGTGCCAGCAGTCTGGACAGGGCGGGAAATGGCTACACCTTC. Protein product: CASSLDRAGNGYTF.

The genes are TRBV4-2 and TRBJ2-7, with D unclear. The V end lost 4 bases, the J end lost 2 bases, and 9 bases lay between the germline ends. Germline CDR1 LGHNA, CDR2 YNFKEQ. The CDR3 consists of 13 residues. CDR3 loop: CASSPTETYEQYF. The CDR3 DNA sequence: TGTGCCAGCAGCCCCACAGAAACCTACGAGCAGTACTTC.

This clonotype was counted between two and nine times. The CDR3 DNA reads TGTGCCAGCAGTTTACCGGGACAGGGGCCCTACAATGAGCAGTTCTTC. It encodes CASSLPGQGPYNEQFF. This chain links TRBV6-1 with TRBJ2-1; the match to TRBD1 covers 10 bases. Germline CDR1 MNHNS, CDR2 SASEGT. The CDR3 runs to 16 residues. The junction had 6 bases not matched to a gene; V was cut back by 5 bases and J by 2 bases.

The CDR3 sequence is CAISGGSAQGYTF. The DNA for the CDR3 is TGTGCCATCAGTGGAGGTTCCGCCCAGGGCTACACCTTC. The chain is built from TRBV10-3 and TRBJ1-2, with no clear D. This CDR3 is built from 13 residues. The V gene lost 4 bases and the J gene lost 8 bases, with 14 bases spanning the gap. Germline CDR1 and CDR2: ENHRY and SYGVKD.

J is TRBJ1-2 and V is TRBV6-5; TRBD1 aligns across 10 bases. The trim removed 6 bases at V and 3 bases at J, leaving 7 bases unmatched. The CDR3 sequence is 15 residues long. Germline CDR1 is MNHEY and CDR2 is SVGAGI. In nucleotides, the CDR3 is TGTGCCAGCAGCCGGACCGGGACAGGGGACTATGGCTACACCTTC. Translated, it gives CASSRTGTGDYGYTF.

This clonotype has more than one count but fewer than ten. The chain carries TRBV4-3 and TRBJ2-5, with 9 bases lining up with TRBD2. Gene TRBJ2-7 matches the end of the DNA better, so the J call may be wrong. The CDR3 runs 16 residues. The germline V gene has CDR1 LGHNA and CDR2 YSLEER. The CDR3 bases are TGCGCCAGCAGCCAAACCCTAGCGGGACTGACCTACGAGCAGTACTTC. Protein: CASSQTLAGLTYEQYF.

CDR3 DNA sequence: TGCGCCAGCAGTTTGACTAGTCGTCTGGGGTCGAGCTCCTACAATGAGCAGTTCTTC. As protein: CASSLTSRLGSSSYNEQFF. This chain links TRBV5-1 with TRBJ2-1; TRBD2 might be the D (6 bases). Per germline, CDR1 SGHRS and CDR2 YFSETQ. Deletions cut 5 bases from V and 0 bases from J, with 24 bases between. CDR3 length: 19 amino acids.

The chain uses TRBV11-2 and TRBJ2-1; the match to TRBD2 covers 7 bases. Germline V CDR1 and CDR2: SGHAT, FQNNGV. This CDR3 comprises 17 residues. J was trimmed by 3 bases and V by 4 bases; bases with no gene match: 12. The CDR3 region is CASSSTTLAVFYNEQFF. CDR3 DNA: TGTGCCAGCAGCTCCACGACTCTAGCGGTGTTCTACAATGAGCAGTTCTTC.

The chain recombines TRBV5-1 with TRBJ2-5; TRBD2 matches at 10 bases. Matching the DNA end better, TRBJ2-7 makes the J call doubtful. The CDR3 loop spans 15 amino acids. Germline V gene data show CDR1 as SGHRS and CDR2 as YFSETQ. The CDR3 protein is CASSVLAGEVNEQYF. Here the CDR3 DNA reads TGCGCCAGCAGCGTCCTAGCGGGAGAAGTCAACGAGCAGTACTTC.

The chain has TRBV20-1 and TRBJ2-3, with unresolved D. V was shortened by 0 bases and J by 6 bases, with 13 bases between the two germline ends. Germline V gene lookup returns CDR1 DFQATT and CDR2 SNEGSKA (reference sequence). The CDR3 is 14 residues long. CDR3 sequence: CSARDDVVGDTQYF. The CDR3 region has the DNA TGCAGTGCTAGAGATGACGTAGTGGGGGATACGCAGTATTTT.

The chain employs TRBV27 and TRBJ2-4, with D possibly being TRBD2 (6 bases). The J call is in doubt because the DNA end fits TRBJ2-7 better. The germline V gene has CDR1 MNHEY and CDR2 SMNVEV (reference sequence). The CDR3 spans 16 residues. CDR3 sequence (DNA): TGTGCCAGCAGTTTCTCAGCGGGCCCCGAGGTCTACGAGCAGTACTTC. This gives the protein CASSFSAGPEVYEQYF.

The rearrangement links TRBV20-1 to TRBJ2-5, with a possible D match to TRBD2 (6 bases). The CDR3 totals 14 residues. Per the germline V gene, CDR1 is DFQATT and CDR2 is SNEGSKA (reference sequence). Trimming removed 2 bases at V and 3 bases at J, with 13 bases between. The CDR3 sequence is CSARSATSKETQYF. CDR3 coding DNA: TGCAGTGCTAGATCCGCGACTAGTAAAGAGACCCAGTACTTC.

The V and J genes are TRBV20-1 and TRBJ2-5; 10 bases line up with TRBD2. The CDR3 is made up of 16 amino acids. V was clipped by 5 bases and J by 2 bases; unmatched bases: 11. The germline V gene encodes CDR1 DFQATT and CDR2 SNEGSKA (reference sequence). The CDR3 DNA sequence: TGCAGTGCTGAGGAGGAGCGGGGGGGCTGGCAAGAGACCCAGTACTTC. Its translation: CSAEEERGGWQETQYF.

Only a few counts were recorded for this clonotype. The V and J genes are TRBV27 and TRBJ1-2; D unresolved. Deletions cut 3 bases from V and 3 bases from J, with 14 bases between. The CDR3 consists of 15 residues. CDR1 is MNHEY and CDR2 is SMNVEV in the germline V gene (reference sequence). The CDR3 reads CASSFRENTYYGYTF. Written as DNA, the CDR3 is TGTGCCAGCAGTTTCCGAGAAAACACCTACTATGGCTACACCTTC.

This rearrangement joins TRBV9 to TRBJ1-2, with D hard to call. Germline V lookup: CDR1 SGDLS, CDR2 YYNGEE. This CDR3 has 12 residues. Trimming shortened V by 0 bases and J by 9 bases, and 9 bases separated the two germline ends. CDR3 loop: CASSVVGVSYTF. DNA of the CDR3: TGTGCCAGCAGCGTAGTCGGGGTAAGCTACACCTTC.

CDR3 loop: CASSVGGLAGEGEQFF. CDR3 DNA sequence: TGTGCCAGCAGCGTAGGGGGACTAGCGGGAGAGGGTGAGCAGTTCTTC. The V and J genes are TRBV9 and TRBJ2-1; 14 nucleotides agree with TRBD2. CDR3 length: 16 residues. Germline V CDR1 and CDR2: SGDLS, YYNGEE. Trimming cost V 0 bases and J 9 bases; bases outside gene matches: 5.

The chain employs TRBV7-9 and TRBJ1-2, with D perhaps TRBD1 (6 bases). The CDR3 extends over 13 amino acids. Germline values: CDR1 SEHNR, CDR2 FQNEAQ (reference sequence). The V gene lost 10 bases and the J gene lost 8 bases, with 20 bases spanning the gap. As DNA, the CDR3 is TGTGCCACGCCCGCAGGGGAATCCGCCGGCTACACCTTC. It codes for CATPAGESAGYTF.

Concerning this clonotype itself: This clone may be a read error of a much larger clone one base away. This chain links TRBV20-1 with TRBJ2-5, with D maybe TRBD2 (6 bases). Trimming removed 0 bases at V and 11 bases at J, with 25 bases between. Germline assignment: CDR1 DFQATT and CDR2 SNEGSKA (reference sequence). This CDR3 contains 16 residues. CDR3 bases: TGCAGTGCTAGAGAGCTCCCGGAGGGACGCCGGAATGAGCAGTACTTC. Translation gives CSARELPEGRRNEQYF.

The chain is built from TRBV7-2 and TRBJ1-1, with D possibly TRBD1 on 6 matching bases. CDR1 and CDR2 from the germline V gene are SGHTA and FQGNSA. Trimming cost V 5 bases and J 3 bases, with 13 bases left between them. The CDR3 is made up of 14 amino acids. CDR3 sequence (DNA): TGTGCCAGCAGCAAGCTCGGGGGCGACACTGAAGCTTTCTTT. Residues: CASSKLGGDTEAFF.

The chain joins TRBV6-5 to TRBJ2-1; no clear D gene. This CDR3 is built from 13 residues. Germline CDR1 MNHEY, CDR2 SVGAGI. Trimming removed 5 bases at V and 5 bases at J, with 10 bases between. CDR3 in DNA: TGTGCCAGCAGTCCTGACTGGGACAATGAGCAGTTCTTC. Amino acids: CASSPDWDNEQFF.

This chain joins TRBV6-1 and TRBJ2-5, with 15 bases lining up with TRBD2. CDR1 is MNHNS, CDR2 SASEGT, per germline. The CDR3 is 15 residues long. The junction had 5 bases not matched to a gene; V was cut back by 8 bases and J by 4 bases. The chain's CDR3 is CASGTSGGLGETQYF. CDR3 DNA: TGTGCCAGCGGGACTAGCGGGGGGCTAGGAGAGACCCAGTACTTC.

V is TRBV9 and J is TRBJ2-3, with TRBD2 matching 14 bases. After removal of 3 bases from V and 3 bases from J, the junction contained 0 bases not matched to a gene. Germline V gene lookup returns CDR1 SGDLS and CDR2 YYNGEE. The CDR3 loop spans 15 amino acids. CDR3 sequence reads: CASSGTSGRTDTQYF. The CDR3 bases are TGTGCCAGCAGCGGGACTAGCGGGAGGACAGATACGCAGTATTTT.

The genes are TRBV2 and TRBJ2-1; 9 bases agree with TRBD1. V shed 2 bases, J shed 10 bases, and the junction held 6 bases outside the gene matches. This CDR3 spans 14 amino acids. The germline V gene encodes CDR1 SNHLY and CDR2 FYNNEI. CDR3 sequence: CASSELGQGREQFF. CDR3 nucleotide sequence: TGTGCCAGCAGTGAACTGGGACAGGGACGCGAGCAGTTCTTC.

The count of this clonotype is one. V usage is TRBV7-9 and J usage is TRBJ2-3; perhaps TRBD2 as D (6 bases). The V gene's germline CDR1 is SEHNR and CDR2 FQNEAQ (reference sequence). This CDR3 is built from 15 residues. Trimming pared 2 bases from V and 5 bases from J, leaving 14 bases between. The CDR3 DNA follows: TGTGCCAGCAGCTTATGGGCTAGCGATAGAGATACGCAGTATTTT. Protein sequence: CASSLWASDRDTQYF.

This clonotype was observed a single time. The V and J genes are TRBV28 and TRBJ1-6, with D unresolved. From germline, CDR1 is MDHEN and CDR2 SYDVKM. The CDR3 consists of 13 residues. Trimming pared 3 bases from V and 2 bases from J, leaving 2 bases between. CDR3 in amino acids: CASSFPYNSPLHF. The CDR3 bases are TGTGCCAGCAGTTTCCCCTATAATTCACCCCTCCACTTT.